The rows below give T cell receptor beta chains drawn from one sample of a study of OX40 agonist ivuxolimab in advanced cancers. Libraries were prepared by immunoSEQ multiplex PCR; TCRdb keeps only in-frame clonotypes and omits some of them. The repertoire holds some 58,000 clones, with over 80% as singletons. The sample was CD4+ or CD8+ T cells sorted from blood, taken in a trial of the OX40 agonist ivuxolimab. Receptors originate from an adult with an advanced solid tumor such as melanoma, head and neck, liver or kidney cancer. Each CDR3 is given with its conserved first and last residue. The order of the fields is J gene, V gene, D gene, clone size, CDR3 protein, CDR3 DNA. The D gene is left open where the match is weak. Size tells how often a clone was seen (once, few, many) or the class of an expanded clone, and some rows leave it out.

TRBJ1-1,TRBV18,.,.,CASSPPDSLNTEAFF,TGTGCCAGCTCACCACCAGACAGCCTCAACACTGAAGCTTTCTTT
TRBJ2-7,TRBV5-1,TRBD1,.,CASRLSGQGIYEQYF,TGCGCCAGCAGACTTTCGGGACAGGGGATTTACGAGCAGTACTTC
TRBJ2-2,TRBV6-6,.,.,CASSYGPNTGELFF,TGTGCCAGCAGTTACGGGCCCAACACCGGGGAGCTGTTTTTT
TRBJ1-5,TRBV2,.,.,CASSGGSNQPQHF,TGTGCCAGCAGTGGGGGAAGCAATCAGCCCCAGCATTTT
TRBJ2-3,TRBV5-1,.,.,CASSFLGGSTDTQYF,TGCGCCAGCAGCTTTCTTGGGGGTAGCACAGATACGCAGTATTTT
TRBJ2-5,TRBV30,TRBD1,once,CAWSGQGETQYF,TGTGCCTGGAGTGGACAGGGAGAGACCCAGTACTTC
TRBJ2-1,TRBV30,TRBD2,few,CAAGGKNYNEQFF,TGTGCAGCGGGGGGAAAAAACTACAATGAGCAGTTCTTC
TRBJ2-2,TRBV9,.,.,CASSVGLSLNTGELFF,TGTGCCAGCAGCGTAGGACTTTCTTTGAACACCGGGGAGCTGTTTTTT
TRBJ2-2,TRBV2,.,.,CASSERGNTGELFF,TGTGCCAGCAGTGAGCGGGGAAACACCGGGGAGCTGTTTTTT
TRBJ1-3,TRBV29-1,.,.,CSVGGTVGNTIYF,TGCAGCGTTGGTGGCACTGTAGGAAACACCATATATTTT
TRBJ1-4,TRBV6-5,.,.,CASSYTGTEEKLFF,TGTGCCAGCAGTTATACTGGGACGGAGGAAAAACTGTTTTTT
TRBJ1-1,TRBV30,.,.,CAWSGVTMNTEAFF,TGTGCCTGGAGTGGAGTCACCATGAACACTGAAGCTTTCTTT
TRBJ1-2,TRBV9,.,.,CASSVLGVLGYTF,TGTGCCAGCAGCGTACTGGGGGTTCTTGGCTACACCTTC
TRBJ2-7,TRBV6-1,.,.,CASRLTSRYEQYF,TGTGCCAGCAGATTAACTAGCAGGTACGAGCAGTACTTC
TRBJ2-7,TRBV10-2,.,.,CASSERAGGGNEQYF,TGCGCCAGCAGTGAAAGGGCAGGGGGAGGGAACGAGCAGTACTTC
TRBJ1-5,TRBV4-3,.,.,CASSQDENQPQHF,TGCGCCAGCAGCCAAGATGAGAATCAGCCCCAGCATTTT
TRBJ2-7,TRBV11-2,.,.,CASSFGEQYF,TGTGCCAGCAGCTTTGGCGAGCAGTACTTC
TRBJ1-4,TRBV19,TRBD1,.,CASSTRTGMEKLFF,TGTGCCAGTAGTACCCGGACAGGGATGGAAAAACTGTTTTTT
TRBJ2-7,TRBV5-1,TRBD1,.,CASSPGQEHYEQYF,TGCGCCAGCAGCCCAGGACAGGAACACTACGAGCAGTACTTC
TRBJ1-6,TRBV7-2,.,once,CASSLVYSPLHF,TGTGCCAGCAGCTTAGTCTATTCACCCCTCCACTTT
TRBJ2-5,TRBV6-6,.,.,CASTRDWPQETQYF,TGTGCCAGCACCAGGGATTGGCCCCAAGAGACCCAGTACTTC
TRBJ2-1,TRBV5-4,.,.,CASSLRGEQFF,TGTGCCAGCAGCTTGAGAGGTGAGCAGTTCTTC
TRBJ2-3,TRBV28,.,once,CASSFQHTDTQYF,TGTGCCAGCAGTTTCCAGCACACAGATACGCAGTATTTT
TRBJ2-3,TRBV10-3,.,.,CAISEFNREEQYF,TGTGCCATCAGTGAGTTTAACAGGGAGGAGCAGTATTTT
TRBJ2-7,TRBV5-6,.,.,CASSSALYEQYF,TGTGCCAGCAGCTCAGCCCTGTACGAGCAGTACTTC
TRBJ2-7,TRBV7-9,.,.,CASSDLGYEQYF,TGTGCCAGCAGCGATCTAGGCTACGAGCAGTACTTC
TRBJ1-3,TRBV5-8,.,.,CASSLRVGGNTIYF,TGTGCCAGCAGCTTGCGGGTTGGAGGAAACACCATATATTTT
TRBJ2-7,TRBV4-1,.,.,CASSQEPGSSYEQYF,TGCGCCAGCAGCCAAGAACCAGGGAGCTCCTACGAGCAGTACTTC
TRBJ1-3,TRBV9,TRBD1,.,CASSEGQGNTIYF,TGTGCCAGCAGCGAGGGACAGGGGAACACCATATATTTT
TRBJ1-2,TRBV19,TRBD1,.,CASRTGATGYGYTF,TGTGCCAGTAGGACAGGGGCGACTGGCTATGGCTACACCTTC
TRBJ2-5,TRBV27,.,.,CASSSYDSRQETQYF,TGTGCCAGCAGTTCATATGATAGTAGACAAGAGACCCAGTACTTC
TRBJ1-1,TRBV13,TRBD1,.,CASSLGAGGLVTEAFF,TGTGCCAGCAGCTTAGGGGCAGGGGGCTTGGTCACTGAAGCTTTCTTT
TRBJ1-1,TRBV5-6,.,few,CASILFRGENTEAFF,TGTGCCAGCATTCTGTTCAGGGGAGAGAACACTGAAGCTTTCTTT
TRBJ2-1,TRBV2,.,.,CASSVAGSYNEQFF,TGTGCCAGCAGTGTGGCGGGCTCCTACAATGAGCAGTTCTTC
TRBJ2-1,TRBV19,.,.,CASTRRGLNSYNEQFF,TGTGCCAGTACCCGACGAGGGTTAAACTCCTACAATGAGCAGTTCTTC
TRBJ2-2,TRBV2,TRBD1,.,CASSEQGAQNTGELFF,TGTGCCAGCAGTGAACAGGGGGCCCAGAACACCGGGGAGCTGTTTTTT
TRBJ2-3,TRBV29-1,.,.,CSVAGDTQYF,TGCAGCGTCGCGGGGGATACGCAGTATTTT
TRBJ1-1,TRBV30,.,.,CAWSPRAGVNTEAFF,TGTGCCTGGAGTCCCCGTGCAGGGGTGAACACTGAAGCTTTCTTT
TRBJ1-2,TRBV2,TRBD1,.,CASSQTGPNYGYTF,TGTGCCAGCAGCCAGACAGGGCCAAACTATGGCTACACCTTC
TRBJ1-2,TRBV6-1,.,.,CASAITSYGYTF,TGTGCCAGCGCCATTACCAGCTATGGCTACACCTTC
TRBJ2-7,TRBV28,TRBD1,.,CASNPSGRGYEQYF,TGTGCCAGCAACCCCTCTGGCAGGGGGTACGAGCAGTACTTC
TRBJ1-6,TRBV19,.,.,CASSGQVGSKGNSPLHF,TGTGCCAGTAGTGGCCAGGTTGGATCTAAAGGAAATTCACCCCTCCACTTT
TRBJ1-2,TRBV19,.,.,CASTVTGRGYTF,TGTGCCAGTACCGTGACCGGCCGTGGCTACACCTTC
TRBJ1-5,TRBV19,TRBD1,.,CASSSDRDQPQHF,TGTGCCAGTAGTAGCGACAGGGATCAGCCCCAGCATTTT
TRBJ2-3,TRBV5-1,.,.,CASSLDRRTDTQYF,TGCGCCAGCAGCTTGGACAGGAGGACAGATACGCAGTATTTT
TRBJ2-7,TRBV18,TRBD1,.,CASSPSGTGPYEQYF,TGTGCCAGCTCACCATCCGGGACAGGGCCCTACGAGCAGTACTTC
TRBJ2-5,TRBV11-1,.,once,CASSRRAGPYQETQYF,TGTGCCAGCAGCAGGCGAGCAGGGCCCTACCAAGAGACCCAGTACTTC
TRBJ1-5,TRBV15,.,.,CATSRDRTRNQPQHF,TGTGCCACCAGCAGAGACAGGACCCGCAATCAGCCCCAGCATTTT
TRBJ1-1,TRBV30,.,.,CAWTLNTEAFF,TGTGCCTGGACATTGAACACTGAAGCTTTCTTT
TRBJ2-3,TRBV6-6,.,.,CASSQLDTQYF,TGTGCCAGCAGTCAGCTGGATACGCAGTATTTT
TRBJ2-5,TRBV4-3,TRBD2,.,CASSQQSGGVQETQYF,TGCGCCAGCAGCCAACAGAGCGGGGGGGTTCAAGAGACCCAGTACTTC
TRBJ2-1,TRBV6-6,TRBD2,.,CASRTNRGRSYNEQFF,TGTGCCAGCAGGACAAACCGCGGGAGGTCCTACAATGAGCAGTTCTTC
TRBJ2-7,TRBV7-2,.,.,CASSFLVSSSYEQYF,TGTGCCAGCAGCTTTTTGGTATCCTCCTCCTACGAGCAGTACTTC
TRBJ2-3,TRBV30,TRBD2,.,CACTGTSGTDTQYF,TGTGCCTGTACCGGGACTAGCGGCACAGATACGCAGTATTTT
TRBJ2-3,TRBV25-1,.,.,CASSEWDSTDTQYF,TGTGCCAGCAGTGAATGGGATAGCACAGATACGCAGTATTTT